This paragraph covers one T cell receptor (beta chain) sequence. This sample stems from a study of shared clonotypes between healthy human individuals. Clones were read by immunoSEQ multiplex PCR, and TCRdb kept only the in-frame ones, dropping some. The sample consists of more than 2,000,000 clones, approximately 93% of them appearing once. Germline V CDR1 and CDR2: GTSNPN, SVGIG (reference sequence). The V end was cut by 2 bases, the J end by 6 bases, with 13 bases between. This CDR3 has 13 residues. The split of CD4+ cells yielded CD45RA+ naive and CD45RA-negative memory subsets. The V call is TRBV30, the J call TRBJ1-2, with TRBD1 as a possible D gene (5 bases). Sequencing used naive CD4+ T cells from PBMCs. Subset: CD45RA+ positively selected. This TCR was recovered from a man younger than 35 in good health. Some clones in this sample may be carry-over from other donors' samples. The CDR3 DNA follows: TGTGCCTGGAGTCTCGGGACGGGCGATGGCTACACCTTC. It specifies CAWSLGTGDGYTF.